These 20 T cell receptor beta chains share one sample of origin, sequenced in a study of CD8+CD57+ T cells in acquired aplastic anemia. Genomic DNA, serving as template, underwent TCR beta VDJ and CDR3 profiling. TCRdb reprocessed the reads with MiXCR, giving one entry per CDR3 protein. The data contain some 82,000 distinct CDR3 sequences, approximately 45% of them seen just once; the ten biggest clones take up 65% to 70%. Input material: sorted CD4+, CD8+, or CD8+CD57+ T cells (not recorded which) from PBMCs. These receptors came from a human donor in good health, serving as a control.

This clonotype was recorded only once. This rearrangement joins TRBV6-1 to TRBJ1-3; a weak D match, TRBD1 (5 bases). V was cut by 8 bases and J by 0 bases, with 17 bases left in between. Germline assignment: CDR1 MNHNS and CDR2 SASEGT. This CDR3 spans 16 amino acids. In DNA, the CDR3 is TGTGCCAGCGGAAAGCGTCGGGGCTCCTCTGGAAACACCATATATTTT. The encoded protein is CASGKRRGSSGNTIYF.

The CDR3 DNA reads as TGCAGTGCTAGTAGCAGACAGGGGGGTCAGCCCCAGCATTTT. Its translation is CSASSRQGGQPQHF. V usage is TRBV20-1 and J usage is TRBJ1-5; 9 bases line up with TRBD1. The CDR3 spans 14 residues. Losses at the gene ends were 3 bases for V and 6 bases for J; bases not matched to a gene: 6. CDR1 is DFQATT and CDR2 is SNEGSKA in the germline V gene (reference sequence).

The rearrangement links TRBV4-2 to TRBJ2-7, with 7 bases lining up with TRBD1. The CDR3 is made up of 13 amino acids. CDR1 and CDR2 (germline): LGHNA, YNFKEQ. The trim removed 0 bases at V and 6 bases at J, leaving 2 bases unmatched. Here the CDR3 reads CASSQENRGEQYF. The DNA for the CDR3 is TGTGCCAGCAGCCAAGAGAACAGGGGCGAGCAGTACTTC.

This clonotype was observed many times. The chain employs TRBV11-2 and TRBJ2-7, with TRBD2 matching over 12 bases. The CDR3 sequence is 15 residues long. Unmatched junction bases numbered 5, after V lost 3 bases and J lost 5 bases. From germline, CDR1 is SGHAT and CDR2 FQNNGV. CDR3 DNA sequence: TGTGCCAGCAGCTTCCCGACTAGCGGGGGCCACGAGCAGTACTTC. It codes for CASSFPTSGGHEQYF.

V is TRBV11-1 and J is TRBJ2-7; maybe TRBD2 (8 bases). Trimming stripped 0 bases from V and 2 bases from J, with 14 bases between. The CDR3 covers 16 residues. Germline CDR1 reads SGHAT; CDR2 reads FQDESV (reference sequence). The CDR3 coding sequence is TGTGCCAGCAGCTTAGCCAGCGGGGGACAGACCTACGAGCAGTACTTC. Encoded protein: CASSLASGGQTYEQYF.

This sequence joins TRBV29-1 and TRBJ2-5; D not certain. CDR1 is SQVTM and CDR2 is ANQGSEA in the germline V gene. CDR3 length: 14 residues. With 1 base removed from V and 7 bases from J, the gap between germline ends came to 16 bases. CDR3 protein: CSVEGRVGRGTQYF. In DNA, the CDR3 is TGCAGCGTTGAAGGTCGGGTAGGGCGAGGGACCCAGTACTTC.

The chain uses TRBV24-1 and TRBJ1-1; D uncertain. Between the trimmed V and J ends, which lost 3 bases and 3 bases, there was a span of 19 bases. The CDR3 loop spans 17 amino acids. Germline V CDR1 and CDR2: KGHDR, SFDVKD. The CDR3 bases are TGTGCCACCAGTGATCAACTCACTAGCGGTACCTACACTGAAGCTTTCTTT. Protein product: CATSDQLTSGTYTEAFF.

The chain is built from TRBV10-3 and TRBJ1-6; TRBD1 matches at 7 bases. From germline, CDR1 is ENHRY and CDR2 SYGVKD. V dropped 5 bases and J dropped 7; count of bases not matched to a gene: 8. The CDR3 runs to 15 residues. CDR3 DNA sequence: TGTGCCATCAGTTACAGTAAACAGGGGAATTCACCCCTCCACTTT. Its translation: CAISYSKQGNSPLHF.

The genes are TRBV25-1 and TRBJ2-3; the match to TRBD2 covers 9 bases. Unmatched junction bases numbered 11, after V lost 5 bases and J lost 5 bases. The CDR3 is made up of 16 amino acids. Germline V gene lookup returns CDR1 MGHDK and CDR2 SYGVNS. CDR3 DNA: TGTGCCAGCAGTCTGGGCGGGAGGGCCAGCGGAGATACGCAGTATTTT. Translation: CASSLGGRASGDTQYF.

J is TRBJ1-1 and V is TRBV25-1; 8 positions match TRBD1. V dropped 8 bases and J dropped 4; count of bases not matched to a gene: 12. The germline CDR1 and CDR2 sequences are MGHDK and SYGVNS. This CDR3 spans 15 amino acids. In DNA, the CDR3 is TGTGCCAGCTCACCAGACAGGGGTAGTGCCACTGAAGCTTTCTTT. The encoded protein is CASSPDRGSATEAFF.

This clonotype has just a few counts. Given a much more abundant clone one base away, this may be a read error. This chain uses TRBV9 with TRBJ2-7; D is possibly TRBD2 (6 bases). Trimming removed 5 bases at V and 4 bases at J, with 22 bases between. The CDR3 is made up of 16 amino acids. CDR1 is SGDLS, CDR2 YYNGEE, per germline. In DNA, the CDR3 is TGTGCCAGCAGAGATATGCAAGGGACTGTCTCTTACGAGCAGTACTTC. Translating gives CASRDMQGTVSYEQYF.

The table lists this clonotype with a few counts. A junction boundary mismatches the germline segment, possibly from a read error. The rearrangement uses TRBV2 and TRBJ1-4; 8 positions agree with TRBD1. This CDR3 comprises 10 residues. Looked up from germline, CDR1 is SNHLY and CDR2 is FYNNEI. CDR3 DNA sequence: TGTGCCAGCAGAGAGGACAGGGTCTGTTTT. Encoded protein: CASREDRVCF.

CDR3: CATSAPGMNTEAFF. The CDR3 coding sequence is TGTGCCACCAGTGCCCCCGGGATGAACACTGAAGCTTTCTTT. The chain uses TRBV24-1 and TRBJ1-1; no clear D gene. This CDR3 has 14 residues. Trimming took off 5 bases at V and 0 bases at J, with 9 bases between the two ends. In germline, CDR1 is KGHDR, CDR2 SFDVKD.

On this clonotype itself: A much larger clone lies a single base off, so this may be a read error. This chain links TRBV20-1 with TRBJ1-2; weak D call: TRBD1 (6 bases). Deletions cut 5 bases from V and 6 bases from J, with 16 bases between. Per the germline V gene, CDR1 is DFQATT and CDR2 is SNEGSKA (reference sequence). This CDR3 spans 13 amino acids. The CDR3, as DNA: TGCAGTGCTCCAGTGGGGGGCCGGGATGGCTACACCTTC. This translates into CSAPVGGRDGYTF.

This clonotype has a handful of counts. The V and J genes are TRBV6-1 and TRBJ2-1; 9 nucleotides align to TRBD2. J was trimmed by 6 bases and V by 2 bases; bases with no gene match: 5. The CDR3 covers 15 residues. The germline gives CDR1 MNHNS, CDR2 SASEGT. The CDR3, as DNA: TGTGCCAGCAGTGAACAAAATAGCGGGAGCAATGAGCAGTTCTTC. This sequence encodes CASSEQNSGSNEQFF.

The rearrangement uses TRBV7-3 and TRBJ2-3; 9 nucleotides line up with TRBD1. V shed 0 bases, J shed 3 bases, and the junction held 4 bases outside the gene matches. Germline assignment: CDR1 SGHTA and CDR2 FQGTGA. The CDR3 is made up of 16 amino acids. CDR3 DNA: TGTGCCAGCAGCTTAACGGGTGGGACAGGGACAGATACGCAGTATTTT. Translating it yields CASSLTGGTGTDTQYF. Variable domain in full (rest from reference TRBV7-3 and TRBJ2-3): GAGVSQTPSNKVTEKGKYVELRCDPISGHTALYWYRQSLGQGPEFLIYFQGTGAADDSGLPNDRFFAVRPEGSVSTLKIQRTERGDSAVYLCASSLTGGTGTDTQYFGPGTRLTVL.

The CDR3 nucleotides read TGTGCCAGCAGCTTGAGTGGGATCGGGGAGCTGTTTTTT. Translation gives CASSLSGIGELFF. The rearrangement links TRBV25-1 to TRBJ2-2; D remains unclear. CDR3 length: 13 residues. CDR1 MGHDK and CDR2 SYGVNS come from the germline V gene. V lost 6 bases and J lost 7, with 12 bases in between.

In this sample, this clonotype turned up once. The chain uses TRBV20-1 and TRBJ2-3; TRBD1 aligns across 8 bases. Per germline, CDR1 DFQATT and CDR2 SNEGSKA (reference sequence). The CDR3 is 14 amino acids. J was trimmed by 1 base and V by 0 bases; bases with no gene match: 0. As DNA, the CDR3 is TGCAGTGCTAGAGACAGGGGGCGCACAGATACGCAGTATTTT. Translating gives CSARDRGRTDTQYF.

V and J are TRBV6-4 and TRBJ2-1; D unresolved. Germline CDR1 and CDR2: MRHNA and SNTAGT. The CDR3 spans 13 residues. Deletions cut 3 bases from V and 6 bases from J, with 9 bases between. For the CDR3, the DNA is TGTGCCAGCAGTGAATCGACCACCAATGAGCAGTTCTTC. It yields the protein CASSESTTNEQFF.

This clonotype has a single count. The gene calls are TRBV20-1 and TRBJ2-3; D is possibly TRBD1 (5 bases). Trimming shortened V by 0 bases and J by 3 bases, and 10 bases separated the two germline ends. This CDR3 has 14 residues. Germline V gene lookup returns CDR1 DFQATT and CDR2 SNEGSKA (reference sequence). CDR3 nucleotides: TGCAGTGCTAGAGATCGAAGGGGAACAGATACGCAGTATTTT. Residues: CSARDRRGTDTQYF.